The 20 T cell receptor beta chains below were found in one sample sequenced in a study of CD8 T cells in ankylosing spondylitis. One entry per CDR3 protein, called by TCRdb with MiXCR from the 5' RACE reads. The data show around 130,000 distinct CDR3 sequences, about 7% seen once. Input material: blood, either unsorted or a sorted T cell fraction (not recorded which). The source is a male donor with ankylosing spondylitis or in good health (not recorded which).

The sample holds many counts of this clonotype. This chain's CDR3 is CASSSSAPSEAFF. The DNA for the CDR3 is TGTGCCAGCAGTTCCTCGGCGCCCAGTGAAGCTTTCTTT. The gene calls are TRBV6-2 or TRBV6-3 and TRBJ1-1; D not certain. The germline V gene has CDR1 MNHEY and CDR2 SVGEGT. With 4 bases removed from V and 7 bases from J, the gap between germline ends came to 13 bases. The CDR3 runs to 13 residues.

Notes on this clonotype: An end of the junction differs from the germline gene, which may be a read error. The chain couples TRBV29-1 to TRBJ2-3, with 8 bases that match TRBD2. This CDR3 has 17 amino acids. Germline-derived CDR1 and CDR2 are SQVTM and ANQGSEA. The CDR3 is CCVLGLAGGGATDTQYF. CDR3 DNA: TGCTGCGTTTTGGGCCTGGCGGGAGGCGGGGCCACTGATACGCAGTATTTT.

This clonotype was seen repeatedly, ten times or more. This chain links TRBV29-1 with TRBJ2-1; possible D gene TRBD2, 6 bases. Per germline, CDR1 SQVTM and CDR2 ANQGSEA. Trimming stripped 3 bases from V and 9 bases from J, with 21 bases between. The CDR3 has 15 amino acids. The CDR3 region is CSVEGSGLKESEQFF. CDR3 nucleotide sequence: TGCAGCGTTGAGGGTTCTGGACTAAAGGAAAGTGAGCAGTTCTTC.

There are many counts of this clonotype. This sequence joins TRBV20-1 and TRBJ2-5; D remains ambiguous. Between the trimmed V and J ends, which lost 3 bases and 1 base, there was a span of 6 bases. The CDR3 totals 12 residues. CDR1 and CDR2 (germline): DFQATT, SNEGSKA (reference sequence). CDR3 bases: TGCAGTGCTAGTGGATCCCAAGAGACCCAGTACTTC. Translating gives CSASGSQETQYF.

The chain employs TRBV2 and TRBJ1-1, with unresolved D. CDR1 and CDR2 from the germline V gene are SNHLY and FYNNEI. The germline V and J ends were trimmed by 3 bases and 8 bases, with 19 bases remaining between them. The CDR3 covers 15 residues. The CDR3 DNA reads TGTGCCAGCAGTGAGTACCACATACGGTTTTCCGAAGCTTTCTTT. Its protein product is CASSEYHIRFSEAFF.

Many counts were recorded for this clonotype. The chain combines TRBV5-1 with TRBJ2-1, with D perhaps being TRBD1 or TRBD2 (6 bases each). Between the trimmed V and J ends, which lost 4 bases and 9 bases, there was a span of 20 bases. This CDR3 contains 15 residues. Germline CDR1 is SGHRS and CDR2 is YFSETQ. The CDR3 region is CASSRLGGRHGEQFF. Written as DNA, the CDR3 is TGCGCCAGCAGCCGACTAGGGGGGAGGCACGGTGAGCAGTTCTTC.

By share, this clonotype counts as medium-sized. The chain recombines TRBV5-1 with TRBJ1-5; no firm D call. Trimming removed 1 base at V and 6 bases at J, with 5 bases between. There are 12 residues in the CDR3. Germline V gene data show CDR1 as SGHRS and CDR2 as YFSETQ. CDR3 loop: CASSLFRQPQHF. The CDR3 DNA reads as TGCGCCAGCAGCTTGTTTCGTCAGCCCCAGCATTTT.

The sample holds many counts of this clonotype. The rearrangement links TRBV5-1 to TRBJ2-3; unclear D gene. Germline CDR1 SGHRS, CDR2 YFSETQ. V lost 0 bases, J lost 2 bases, and 7 bases lay in between. There are 14 residues in the CDR3. Written as DNA, the CDR3 is TGCGCCAGCAGCTTGGTTCTGGTCACAGATACGCAGTATTTT. Protein: CASSLVLVTDTQYF.

This clonotype was counted ten times or more. The chain is built from TRBV27 and TRBJ2-3; 8 nucleotides line up with TRBD2. With V trimmed by 5 bases and J by 2 bases, 9 bases remained unmatched. The germline V gene encodes CDR1 MNHEY and CDR2 SMNVEV (reference sequence). The CDR3 extends over 16 amino acids. CDR3 protein: CASSRGFGGATDTQYF. The CDR3 DNA reads as TGTGCCAGCAGTAGGGGTTTCGGGGGGGCCACAGATACGCAGTATTTT.

This clonotype was counted between two and nine times. The chain combines TRBV6-2 or TRBV6-3 with TRBJ2-3, with D maybe TRBD2 (6 bases). Germline V CDR1 and CDR2: MNHEY, SVGEGT. Between the trimmed V and J ends, which lost 6 bases and 0 bases, there was a span of 16 bases. This CDR3 has 16 amino acids. CDR3 amino acids: CASSAGDAGSTDTQYF. CDR3 in DNA: TGTGCCAGCAGCGCCGGGGACGCGGGGAGCACAGATACGCAGTATTTT.

J is TRBJ1-1 and V is TRBV4-1, with 7 bases lining up with TRBD1. The CDR3 covers 14 residues. After removal of 4 bases from V and 4 bases from J, the junction contained 6 bases not matched to a gene. Germline loops: CDR1 MGHRA, CDR2 YSYEKL. CDR3 amino acids: CASSPTGLGTEAFF. The CDR3 DNA reads TGCGCCAGCAGCCCGACAGGGTTGGGCACTGAAGCTTTCTTT.

This clonotype was seen many times. V is TRBV10-3 and J is TRBJ2-7, with TRBD2 matching over 8 bases. The V gene's germline CDR1 is ENHRY and CDR2 SYGVKD. The trim removed 0 bases at V and 3 bases at J, leaving 4 bases unmatched. This CDR3 contains 15 residues. CDR3 residues: CAISESAGGIYEQYF. Here the CDR3 DNA reads TGTGCCATCAGTGAGTCGGCGGGAGGCATCTACGAGCAGTACTTC.

This clonotype has ten or more counts. The J gene is TRBJ1-3, the V gene TRBV15; D is unclear. V gave up 0 bases and J gave up 1 base, with 10 bases separating them. Germline assignment: CDR1 LNHNV and CDR2 YYDKDF (reference sequence). The CDR3 runs to 16 residues. The CDR3: CATSRDLPGSGNTIYF. The CDR3 DNA reads as TGTGCCACCAGCAGAGATCTTCCGGGTTCTGGAAACACCATATATTTT. The whole variable domain, filled in from reference TRBV15 and TRBJ1-3, reads DAMVIQNPRYQVTQFGKPVTLSCSQTLNHNVMYWYQQKSSQAPKLLFHYYDKDFNNEADTPDNFQSRRPNTSFCFLDIRSPGLGDTAMYLCATSRDLPGSGNTIYFGEGSWLTVV.

This clonotype was found a few times. This chain links TRBV5-1 with TRBJ1-1; 12 bases fit TRBD1. J lost 3 bases, V lost 7 bases, and 7 bases had no gene match. The CDR3 totals 15 residues. Germline loops: CDR1 SGHRS, CDR2 YFSETQ. The DNA for the CDR3 is TGCGCCAGCCTCGGGACAGGGGGCCTATACACTGAAGCTTTCTTT. This encodes CASLGTGGLYTEAFF.

This clonotype was recorded at least ten times. V is TRBV20-1 and J is TRBJ1-2; D is ambiguous. The CDR3 is 13 amino acids. Germline values: CDR1 DFQATT, CDR2 SNEGSKA (reference sequence). V was pared by 0 bases and J by 4 bases, with 9 bases between. The CDR3, as DNA: TGCAGTGCTAGAGATGGCGGGGTCTATGGCTACACCTTC. Its translation: CSARDGGVYGYTF.

This clonotype was picked up many times. The rearrangement joins TRBV5-1 to TRBJ2-7; TRBD1 agrees at 8 bases. The CDR3 is 16 residues long. The germline V gene encodes CDR1 SGHRS and CDR2 YFSETQ. J lost 2 bases, V lost 1 base, and 8 bases had no gene match. The CDR3 DNA follows: TGCGCCAGCAGCTTGCGTCCGGGACAGGAAACCTACGAGCAGTACTTC. Translated, it gives CASSLRPGQETYEQYF.

V gene TRBV19 combines with J gene TRBJ1-1; 11 bases map to TRBD1. CDR1 and CDR2 (germline): LNHDA, SQIVND (reference sequence). The CDR3 has 14 residues. The ends lost 7 bases at V and 3 bases at J; junction bases unmatched: 4. The CDR3 sequence: CASTPDRGHTEAFF. The CDR3 bases are TGTGCCAGTACTCCGGACAGGGGGCACACTGAAGCTTTCTTT.

This clonotype was detected many times. CDR3 loop: CASSSWDSPYEQYF. The CDR3 nucleotides are TGTGCCAGCAGCTCCTGGGACAGCCCCTACGAGCAGTACTTC. The chain links TRBV7-2 to TRBJ2-7; 7 nucleotides align to TRBD1. Germline CDR1 and CDR2: SGHTA and FQGNSA. The CDR3 totals 14 residues. J lost 2 bases, V lost 4 bases, and 5 bases had no gene match. Full variable domain (remainder filled in from reference TRBV7-2 and TRBJ2-7): GAGVSQSPSNKVTEKGKDVELRCDPISGHTALYWYRQSLGQGLEFLIYFQGNSAPDKSGLPSDRFSAERTGGSVSTLTIQRTQQEDSAVYLCASSSWDSPYEQYFGPGTRLTVT.

In its sample, this clonotype was seen many times. The chain carries TRBV10-3 and TRBJ2-7; TRBD1 aligns across 9 bases. Germline V gives CDR1 ENHRY, CDR2 SYGVKD. The CDR3 loop spans 13 amino acids. Trimming at V came to 10 bases and at J to 3 bases, leaving 7 bases not matched to a gene. The CDR3 sequence is CATGTGSNYEQYF. CDR3 coding DNA: TGTGCCACTGGGACAGGGAGCAACTACGAGCAGTACTTC.

The chain has TRBV6-1 and TRBJ2-4; a weak D match, TRBD1 (6 bases). This CDR3 is built from 18 residues. Trimming removed 6 bases at V and 0 bases at J, with 21 bases between. Germline V gene lookup returns CDR1 MNHNS and CDR2 SASEGT. In DNA, the CDR3 is TGTGCCAGCAGCCAAAATAGACCTCAGGGGATAGCCAAAAACATTCAGTACTTC. It yields the protein CASSQNRPQGIAKNIQYF.